A selection of T cell receptor beta chains follows, all from one sample in a study of control samples from healthy donors and cancer patients. Data came from immunoSEQ multiplex PCR; TCRdb stores just in-frame clones and leaves some out. The data show some 130,000 clones, 75% to 95% seen once. Sequencing used blood. These receptors were taken from a man aged 35 to 55 in good health. CDR3s include the opening cysteine and the closing phenylalanine or tryptophan. Each record gives: D gene, clone size, V gene, J gene, CDR3 DNA, CDR3 protein. D genes are given only for firm matches. A row's size may be missing; if present it is once, few, many or a size class.

D gene: NA; clone size: NA; V gene: TRBV21-1; J gene: TRBJ2-2; CDR3 DNA: TGTGCCAGCAGTCCCACCGGGGAGCTGTTTTTT; CDR3 protein: CASSPTGELFF
D gene: NA; clone size: NA; V gene: TRBV6-2/TRBV6-3; J gene: TRBJ2-1; CDR3 DNA: TGTGCCAGCAGTTCGAGCGGGTTACCCTCAACAAATGAGCAGTTCTTC; CDR3 protein: CASSSSGLPSTNEQFF
D gene: NA; clone size: NA; V gene: TRBV2; J gene: TRBJ2-5; CDR3 DNA: TGTGCCAGTTATGGGGGCGAGGGAGAGACCCAGTACTTC; CDR3 protein: CASYGGEGETQYF
D gene: NA; clone size: NA; V gene: TRBV7-2; J gene: TRBJ1-3; CDR3 DNA: TGTGCCAGCAGCGTCAGGATTGCAGACTCTGGAAACACCATATATTTT; CDR3 protein: CASSVRIADSGNTIYF
D gene: NA; clone size: NA; V gene: TRBV5-1; J gene: TRBJ2-2; CDR3 DNA: TGCGCCAGCAGCTTAGACAGGTTGGCCACCGGGGAGCTGTTTTTT; CDR3 protein: CASSLDRLATGELFF
D gene: NA; clone size: once; V gene: TRBV14; J gene: TRBJ1-3; CDR3 DNA: TGTGCCAGCAGCCACGACCTAGGGGGTGGAAACACCATATATTTT; CDR3 protein: CASSHDLGGGNTIYF
D gene: TRBD2; clone size: NA; V gene: TRBV5-6; J gene: TRBJ2-7; CDR3 DNA: TGTGCCAGCAGCTTGTGGCGGGGGACCTCCTACGAGCAGTACTTC; CDR3 protein: CASSLWRGTSYEQYF
D gene: NA; clone size: NA; V gene: TRBV5-1; J gene: TRBJ2-5; CDR3 DNA: TGCGCCAGCAGCTTGTTCGGGTACCAAGAGACCCAGTACTTC; CDR3 protein: CASSLFGYQETQYF
D gene: TRBD2; clone size: NA; V gene: TRBV5-1; J gene: TRBJ2-5; CDR3 DNA: TGCGCCAGCAGGGCGGGGGGGCAAGAGACCCAGTACTTC; CDR3 protein: CASRAGGQETQYF
D gene: NA; clone size: NA; V gene: TRBV27; J gene: TRBJ1-1; CDR3 DNA: TGTGCCAGCAGGAGACAGGTTATGAACACTGAAGCTTTCTTT; CDR3 protein: CASRRQVMNTEAFF
D gene: TRBD2; clone size: NA; V gene: TRBV23-1; J gene: TRBJ2-3; CDR3 DNA: TGCGCCAGCAGGCTTTGGGGGGGAGGCACAGATACGCAGTATTTT; CDR3 protein: CASRLWGGGTDTQYF
D gene: NA; clone size: once; V gene: TRBV5-5; J gene: TRBJ1-1; CDR3 DNA: TGTGCCAGCAGTTGGGCTCCGAACACTGAAGCTTTCTTT; CDR3 protein: CASSWAPNTEAFF
D gene: NA; clone size: once; V gene: TRBV5-4; J gene: TRBJ1-1; CDR3 DNA: TGTGCCAGCAGCTGGGATCCGCGTTATATGAACACTGAAGCTTTCTTT; CDR3 protein: CASSWDPRYMNTEAFF
D gene: NA; clone size: NA; V gene: TRBV10-3; J gene: TRBJ1-2; CDR3 DNA: TGTGCCATCAGTGATGTCGCCACCGACTATGGCTACACCTTC; CDR3 protein: CAISDVATDYGYTF
D gene: NA; clone size: NA; V gene: TRBV20-1; J gene: TRBJ2-7; CDR3 DNA: TGCAGTGCTGCTACATACGAGCAGTACTTC; CDR3 protein: CSAATYEQYF
D gene: NA; clone size: NA; V gene: TRBV6-5; J gene: TRBJ2-1; CDR3 DNA: TGTGCCAGCCTGGACTCCCACGGCAATGAGCAGTTCTTC; CDR3 protein: CASLDSHGNEQFF
D gene: TRBD2; clone size: NA; V gene: TRBV6-1; J gene: TRBJ2-5; CDR3 DNA: TGTGCCAGCAGTGTTCATCCCCCGGGACTAGCGGGGGGAGGGGGAGAGACCCAGTACTTC; CDR3 protein: CASSVHPPGLAGGGGETQYF
D gene: NA; clone size: NA; V gene: TRBV3-1/TRBV3-2; J gene: TRBJ1-1; CDR3 DNA: TGTGCCAGCAGCGGCGGGTGGGGAGAGGGTGGCACTGAAGCTTTCTTT; CDR3 protein: CASSGGWGEGGTEAFF
D gene: NA; clone size: NA; V gene: TRBV6-5; J gene: TRBJ2-3; CDR3 DNA: TGTGCCATCCTGGATCAGTGGACAGATACGCAGTATTTT; CDR3 protein: CAILDQWTDTQYF
D gene: NA; clone size: NA; V gene: TRBV7-2; J gene: TRBJ2-7; CDR3 DNA: TGTGCCAGCAGCCTTGTCTGGGGAACTGACGAGCAGTACTTC; CDR3 protein: CASSLVWGTDEQYF
D gene: NA; clone size: NA; V gene: TRBV9; J gene: TRBJ2-2; CDR3 DNA: TGTGCCAGCACCCGAGGACTTCCGGACACCGGGGAGCTGTTTTTT; CDR3 protein: CASTRGLPDTGELFF
D gene: NA; clone size: NA; V gene: TRBV5-6; J gene: TRBJ1-1; CDR3 DNA: TGTGCCAGCAGCCCAAATGCGGGGCGGAACACTGAAGCTTTCTTT; CDR3 protein: CASSPNAGRNTEAFF
D gene: NA; clone size: few; V gene: TRBV5-5; J gene: TRBJ1-2; CDR3 DNA: TGTGCCAGCAGTCGAGACAGTTACTATGGCTACACCTTC; CDR3 protein: CASSRDSYYGYTF
D gene: TRBD2; clone size: NA; V gene: TRBV6-1; J gene: TRBJ2-5; CDR3 DNA: TGTGCCAGCAGTGAAATGGCGGGGGACCAAGAGACCCAGTACTTC; CDR3 protein: CASSEMAGDQETQYF
D gene: NA; clone size: once; V gene: TRBV6-5; J gene: TRBJ1-2; CDR3 DNA: TGTGCCAGCAAGGACGGACGCTATGGCTACACCTTC; CDR3 protein: CASKDGRYGYTF
D gene: NA; clone size: NA; V gene: TRBV3-1/TRBV3-2; J gene: TRBJ1-5; CDR3 DNA: TGTGCCAGCAGCCCCGGGGGGGGTTTTCAGCCCCAGCATTTT; CDR3 protein: CASSPGGGFQPQHF
D gene: NA; clone size: few; V gene: TRBV6-5; J gene: TRBJ2-7; CDR3 DNA: TGTGCCAGCCCGAAGTTGGCAGGAAACTACGAGCAGTACTTC; CDR3 protein: CASPKLAGNYEQYF
D gene: NA; clone size: NA; V gene: TRBV11-3; J gene: TRBJ2-6; CDR3 DNA: TGTGCCAGCAGCTTAGGGGGGTCAAGCTCTGGGGCCAACGTCCTGACTTTC; CDR3 protein: CASSLGGSSSGANVLTF
D gene: NA; clone size: NA; V gene: TRBV2; J gene: TRBJ2-1; CDR3 DNA: TGTGCCAGCAGTGATCGAGGGGGTAAGGGACACAATGAGCAGTTCTTC; CDR3 protein: CASSDRGGKGHNEQFF
D gene: NA; clone size: NA; V gene: TRBV4-1; J gene: TRBJ1-5; CDR3 DNA: TGCGCCAGCAGCCAAGTTGGGGTTGGCAATCAGCCCCAGCATTTT; CDR3 protein: CASSQVGVGNQPQHF
D gene: NA; clone size: NA; V gene: TRBV10-3; J gene: TRBJ1-4; CDR3 DNA: TGTGCCATCAGTGATTTTGGAAAACTGTTTTTT; CDR3 protein: CAISDFGKLFF
D gene: NA; clone size: once; V gene: TRBV7-2; J gene: TRBJ2-5; CDR3 DNA: TGTGCCAGCTCCGCGGTTAGCGGACCCCAAGAGACCCAGTACTTC; CDR3 protein: CASSAVSGPQETQYF
D gene: NA; clone size: NA; V gene: TRBV6-5; J gene: TRBJ2-7; CDR3 DNA: TGTGCCAGCAGTAGTCCCAGGGGAAGCTCCTACGAGCAGTACTTC; CDR3 protein: CASSSPRGSSYEQYF
D gene: NA; clone size: NA; V gene: TRBV6-5; J gene: TRBJ1-2; CDR3 DNA: TGTGCCAGCAGTCCCCGTCCCCCTCCTGGCTACACCTTC; CDR3 protein: CASSPRPPPGYTF
D gene: TRBD1; clone size: NA; V gene: TRBV5-5; J gene: TRBJ2-7; CDR3 DNA: TGTGCCAGCAGCATGGGCCCCGACAGGGCCTACGAGCAGTACTTC; CDR3 protein: CASSMGPDRAYEQYF
D gene: NA; clone size: NA; V gene: TRBV5-6; J gene: TRBJ2-1; CDR3 DNA: TGTGCCAGCAGCTTGGTCGGCTCGAGGCAGTTCTTC; CDR3 protein: CASSLVGSRQFF
D gene: NA; clone size: once; V gene: TRBV6-5; J gene: TRBJ2-5; CDR3 DNA: TGTGCCAGCAGTTGGGTGTTTCAAGAGACCCAGTACTTC; CDR3 protein: CASSWVFQETQYF
D gene: TRBD2; clone size: NA; V gene: TRBV5-1; J gene: TRBJ2-7; CDR3 DNA: TGCGCCAGCAGCTACACTTCCTCGCTAGCGGGATTAACCTACGAGCAGTACTTC; CDR3 protein: CASSYTSSLAGLTYEQYF
D gene: TRBD1; clone size: NA; V gene: TRBV27; J gene: TRBJ2-7; CDR3 DNA: TGTGCCAGCAGGAAGAGGGACAGTCATGCCGAGCAGTACTTC; CDR3 protein: CASRKRDSHAEQYF
D gene: TRBD2; clone size: NA; V gene: TRBV19; J gene: TRBJ2-3; CDR3 DNA: TGTGCCAGTAGTTACTTGGGGCGGGGGGGGCCAGATACGCAGTATTTT; CDR3 protein: CASSYLGRGGPDTQYF
D gene: TRBD1; clone size: NA; V gene: TRBV6-2/TRBV6-3; J gene: TRBJ1-5; CDR3 DNA: TGTGCCAGCAGTTACCGGGACAGTGGAAATCAGCCCCAGCATTTT; CDR3 protein: CASSYRDSGNQPQHF
D gene: TRBD2; clone size: few; V gene: TRBV6-1; J gene: TRBJ2-7; CDR3 DNA: TGTGCCAGCAGTGAATCTAGCGGGGGGGCTAGGGAGCAGTACTTC; CDR3 protein: CASSESSGGAREQYF
D gene: NA; clone size: NA; V gene: TRBV2; J gene: TRBJ1-2; CDR3 DNA: TGTGCCAGCAGTGACTATTTCGTCGGGACACCTTATGGCTACACCTTC; CDR3 protein: CASSDYFVGTPYGYTF
D gene: NA; clone size: NA; V gene: TRBV29-1; J gene: TRBJ2-3; CDR3 DNA: TGCAGCGTGGCTGGCGTGCCCGAGATGGGGGGCGCAGATACGCAGTATTTT; CDR3 protein: CSVAGVPEMGGADTQYF
D gene: TRBD1; clone size: NA; V gene: TRBV4-1; J gene: TRBJ2-7; CDR3 DNA: TGCGCCAGCAGCCAAGATGGTTGGGGCTTGACAGGGGAGCAGTACTTC; CDR3 protein: CASSQDGWGLTGEQYF
D gene: NA; clone size: once; V gene: TRBV7-8; J gene: TRBJ2-1; CDR3 DNA: TGTGCCAGCAGCTCCCCGACTTCGCGCCCACACCAGTTCTTC; CDR3 protein: CASSSPTSRPHQFF
D gene: TRBD1; clone size: NA; V gene: TRBV5-4; J gene: TRBJ2-4; CDR3 DNA: TGTGCCAGCAGCGGAGGACAGGTTCAGTACTTC; CDR3 protein: CASSGGQVQYF
D gene: TRBD2; clone size: NA; V gene: TRBV6-1; J gene: TRBJ2-2; CDR3 DNA: TGTGCCAGCAGTGTGCTCGGTGGGGGGGTAGCGAACACCGGGGAGCTGTTTTTT; CDR3 protein: CASSVLGGGVANTGELFF